Each of the 8 T cell receptor beta chains below was sequenced from the same sample in a study of PD-1 blockade in classical Hodgkin lymphoma. TCRdb's table, derived via immunoSEQ multiplex PCR, lists solely in-frame clones and lacks some. The sample includes nearly 60,000 clones, approximately 90% of them seen just once. No patient escaped relapse after autologous stem cell transplantation, and brentuximab vedotin exposure varied. The specimen comprised peripheral blood mononuclear cells (PBMCs), sampled before the second cycle of nivolumab. The receptors derive from a human donor with classical Hodgkin lymphoma.

The chain joins TRBV9 to TRBJ2-7; D might be TRBD2 (6 bases). The germline gives CDR1 SGDLS, CDR2 YYNGEE. With 1 base removed from V and 4 bases from J, the gap between germline ends came to 15 bases. The CDR3 consists of 15 residues. In DNA, the CDR3 is TGTGCCAGCAGCGTATCCGACGGGGACTGGTACGAGCAGTACTTC. Its translation is CASSVSDGDWYEQYF.

The gene calls are TRBV11-2 and TRBJ2-1; 8 bases align to TRBD2. Germline V gene lookup returns CDR1 SGHAT and CDR2 FQNNGV. With V trimmed by 1 base and J by 8 bases, 7 bases remained unmatched. CDR3 size: 15 residues. CDR3: CASSLGSGRGDEQFF. The CDR3 DNA follows: TGTGCCAGCAGCTTAGGCAGCGGGAGAGGCGATGAGCAGTTCTTC. Using reference TRBV11-2 and TRBJ2-1 for the parts outside the CDR3, the full variable domain is EAGVAQSPRYKIIEKRQSVAFWCNPISGHATLYWYQQILGQGPKLLIQFQNNGVVDDSQLPKDRFSAERLKGVDSTLKIQPAKLEDSAVYLCASSLGSGRGDEQFFGPGTRLTVL.

The gene calls are TRBV7-9 and TRBJ2-4, with TRBD2 as a possible D gene (5 bases). Germline CDR1 SEHNR, CDR2 FQNEAQ (reference sequence). The V end was cut by 4 bases, the J end by 0 bases, with 7 bases between. There are 14 residues in the CDR3. CDR3 protein: CASSSGGAKNIQYF. CDR3 DNA sequence: TGTGCCAGCAGCTCCGGAGGAGCCAAAAACATTCAGTACTTC.

CDR3 region: CASSEEVLAGDLQETQYF. Here the CDR3 DNA reads TGTGCCAGCAGTGAAGAAGTCCTAGCGGGGGACCTCCAAGAGACCCAGTACTTC. The gene calls are TRBV6-1 and TRBJ2-5, with 10 bases lining up with TRBD2. The CDR3 consists of 18 residues. After removal of 1 base from V and 1 base from J, the junction contained 9 bases not matched to a gene. Germline V gene sequence: CDR1 MNHNS, CDR2 SASEGT.

The rearrangement links TRBV19 to TRBJ2-2, with a weak D call TRBD2 (5 bases). V gave up 3 bases and J gave up 7 bases, with 12 bases separating them. The CDR3 runs to 14 residues. CDR1 and CDR2 (germline): LNHDA, SQIVND (reference sequence). The CDR3 protein is CASSMQAGVGELFF. As DNA, the CDR3 is TGTGCCAGTAGTATGCAGGCGGGTGTCGGGGAGCTGTTTTTT. Filled out from reference TRBV19 and TRBJ2-2, the complete variable domain reads DGGITQSPKYLFRKEGQNVTLSCEQNLNHDAMYWYRQDPGQGLRLIYYSQIVNDFQKGDIAEGYSVSREKKESFPLTVTSAQKNPTAFYLCASSMQAGVGELFFGEGSRLTVL.

The chain has TRBV6-5 and TRBJ1-2; D not certain. The V and J ends lost 8 bases and 6 bases respectively, with 10 bases between them. Germline V gives CDR1 MNHEY, CDR2 SVGAGI. The length of the CDR3 is 11 residues. The CDR3 DNA sequence: TGTGCCAGCCGTAGGACCCATGGCTACACCTTC. The encoded protein is CASRRTHGYTF.

This clone was detected only a few times. The chain joins TRBV13 to TRBJ2-6; D is possibly TRBD1 or TRBD2 (5 bases each). The CDR3 is 16 amino acids. Germline-derived CDR1 and CDR2 are PRHDT and FYEKMQ (reference sequence). V lost 2 bases to trimming and J lost 2 bases, with 10 bases between them. The CDR3 here is CASSLSVGAGANVLTF. Written as DNA, the CDR3 is TGTGCCAGCAGCTTATCAGTGGGGGCTGGGGCCAACGTCCTGACTTTC. Based on the CDR3 plus reference TRBV13 and TRBJ2-6, the full variable domain is AAGVIQSPRHLIKEKRETATLKCYPIPRHDTVYWYQQGPGQDPQFLISFYEKMQSDKGSIPDRFSAQQFSDYHSELNMSSLELGDSALYFCASSLSVGAGANVLTFGAGSRLTVL.

V usage is TRBV29-1 and J usage is TRBJ2-7, with no clear D. Germline V CDR1 and CDR2: SQVTM, ANQGSEA. V lost 0 bases, J lost 0 bases, and 6 bases lay in between. CDR3 length equals 13 residues. The chain's CDR3 is CSVEDEASYEQYF. The CDR3 DNA is TGCAGCGTTGAAGATGAGGCCTCCTACGAGCAGTACTTC.